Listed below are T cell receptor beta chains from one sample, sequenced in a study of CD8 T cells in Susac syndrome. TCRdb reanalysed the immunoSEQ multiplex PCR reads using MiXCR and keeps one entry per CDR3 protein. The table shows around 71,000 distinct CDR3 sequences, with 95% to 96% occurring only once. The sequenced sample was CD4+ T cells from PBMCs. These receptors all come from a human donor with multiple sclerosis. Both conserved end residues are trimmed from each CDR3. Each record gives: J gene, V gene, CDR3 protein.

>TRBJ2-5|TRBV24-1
ATSGRGTGNQETQY
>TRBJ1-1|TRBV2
ASRGPTEAF
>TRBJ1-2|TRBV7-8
ASSLFRQGMRGYT
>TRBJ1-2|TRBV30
AWEGQYPDYGYT
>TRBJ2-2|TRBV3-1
ASSLRLGPGELF
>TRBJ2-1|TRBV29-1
SVVEVNEQF
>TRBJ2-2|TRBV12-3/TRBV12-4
ASSFASTGELF
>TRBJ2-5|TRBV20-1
SAIMEGETQY
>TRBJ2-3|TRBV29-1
SVATREAQY
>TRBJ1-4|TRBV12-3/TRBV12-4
ASSPSHGTGRNEKLF
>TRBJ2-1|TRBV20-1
SARPPGQAYNEQF
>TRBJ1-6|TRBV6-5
ASKTYRDRDSPLH
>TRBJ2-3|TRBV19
ASRSLAGVRSTDTQY
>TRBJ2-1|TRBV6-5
ASSTGTSVEQF
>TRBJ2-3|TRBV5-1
ASSLNLAGDTQY
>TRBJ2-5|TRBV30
ALDPQRGETQY
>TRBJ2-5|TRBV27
ASSLSMGVGETQY
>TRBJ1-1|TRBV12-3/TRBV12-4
ASSLRQGRHEAF
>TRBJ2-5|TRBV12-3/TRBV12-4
ASSLTDRETQY
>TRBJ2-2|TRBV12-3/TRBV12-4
ASSLDMPWSTPGELF
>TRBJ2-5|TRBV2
ATGGAGETQY
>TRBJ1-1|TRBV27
ASTHGGEAF
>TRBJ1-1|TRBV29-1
SVVWQVNTEAF
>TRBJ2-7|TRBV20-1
SARQGAYEQY
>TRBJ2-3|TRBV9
ASSVGTPLRVGTDTQY
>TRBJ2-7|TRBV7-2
ASSSTRGVSSYEQY
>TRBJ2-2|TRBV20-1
SARELGQGAGGELF
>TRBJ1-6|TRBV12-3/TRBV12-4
ASSLTGPDSPLH
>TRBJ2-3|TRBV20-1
SARGSGGAKKDTQY
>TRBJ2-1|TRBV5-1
ASSRELQSSYNEQF
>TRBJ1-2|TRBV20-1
SASPPGTAQPGYT
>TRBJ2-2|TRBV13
ASSRGGGGELF
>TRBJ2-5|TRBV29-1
SGGQGEETQY
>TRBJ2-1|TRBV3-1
ASSQEVASNEQF
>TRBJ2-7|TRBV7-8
ASSTRGGVYEQY
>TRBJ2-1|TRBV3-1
ASSQGAGVKNEQF
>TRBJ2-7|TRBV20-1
SASSPHGGTSGGPTYEQY
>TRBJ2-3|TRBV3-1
ASSLAGNTDTQY
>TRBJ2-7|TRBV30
AWSVTGWYEQY
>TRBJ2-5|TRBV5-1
ASSLASGVETQY
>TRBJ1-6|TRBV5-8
ASSKRTGGIGSPLH